The TCR beta chain described here comes from a study of PD-1 blockade in mismatch repair-deficient tumors (dated by TCRdb to about 2017). Study-wide context: The trial enrolled just over 85 consecutive patients with roughly 13 mismatch repair-deficient cancer types between 2013 and late 2016, all previously treated and progressing. Tumor-associated T cell clones were tracked in the peripheral blood of patients responding to PD-1 blockade by deep sequencing of TCR CDR3 regions.

Trimming at the junction amounts to 1 base on V and 7 bases on J, and the germline ends lie 13 bases apart. The CDR3, cysteine through phenylalanine, is 14 amino acids long. Only CDR3 DNA remains: 42 bases, in frame from the first base. CDR1 and CDR2 (LNHDA, SQIVND) derive from the germline V gene (reference sequence). Regarding this clone: Its recognized antigen is unknown. Base qualities are missing; no much larger clone stands one base away.

Study-wide findings and limitations: After pembrolizumab, tumor-resident clones, which were often undetectable in blood before treatment, expanded rapidly and then contracted, generally ahead of radiologic responses.

Mismatch repair deficiency in every enrolled patient was established by polymerase chain reaction or immunohistochemistry. TCR sequencing was performed for a few patients who responded to pembrolizumab therapy. In the phase II trial, pembrolizumab PD-1 blockade was tested prospectively in advanced mismatch repair-deficient cancers, no matter which tissue of origin the cancers came from. Peripheral blood T cell samples were gathered serially, both before PD-1 blockade started and at multiple time points afterward. Blood sampling times were expressed in weeks after the first pembrolizumab dose. The library was prepared using the immunoSEQ multiplex PCR assay. Imported from immuneACCESS, the table was reduced by TCRdb to in-frame sequences with V and J called. These copies leave out some clones; in studies compared against another copy, an unresolved V gene accounts for under half, and the cause of the remainder is not known. Counted in this sample were 60,000 to 65,000 clones; roughly 88% of them appeared once. Approximately 15% of the sample is in the top ten clones.

This material consisted of peripheral blood, taken 52 weeks after starting pembrolizumab. The chain is assembled from TRBV19 and TRBJ1-2; TRBD1 is possibly the D segment (6 matching bases). The sequence was collected from an adult with mismatch repair-deficient cancer. The CDR3 corresponds to CASSIVARGSGYTF. The DNA sequence reads TGTGCCAGTAGTATAGTCGCCAGGGGATCTGGCTACACCTTC.